The T cell receptor (beta chain) under discussion was sequenced for a study of T cell responses to AZD1222 COVID-19 vaccine. Study background: Pooling of second doses given at about 4 or about 12 weeks was done. Study-wide results and limits: Spike regions recognized by vaccine-associated CD4 TCRs spanned the protein, led by 160-218 and 743-854. There were mostly white British donors and more females than males, and clonal diversity was possibly underestimated.

Assay: immunoSEQ multiplex PCR; the TCRdb copy retains only in-frame clones and omits some. The repertoire has about 82,000 clones, around 89% of them found once; the top ten carry around 6%. This clone was picked up one time. No antigen is known for it. V was clipped by 3 bases and J by 6 bases; unmatched bases: 7. The CDR3 runs 15 residues. CDR1 is LNHDA, CDR2 SQIVND, per germline (reference sequence). The chain is built from TRBV19 and TRBJ1-5, with 8 nucleotides matching TRBD1. The source is an adult in good health. The sample in question was peripheral blood, obtained on day 0 of AZD1222 vaccination. CDR3 DNA: TGTGCCAGTAGTATGAGGGCCACAGGGGGTCAGCCCCAGCATTTT. The encoded protein is CASSMRATGGQPQHF.